This passage covers 7 T cell receptor beta chains from one sample sequenced in a study of cytomegalovirus exposure and HLA in healthy donors. PCR used 60 Vbeta primers and 13 Jbeta primers. Profiling relied on immunoSEQ multiplex PCR, and the TCRdb table lists in-frame clones only, not all of them. This table has about 140,000 clones, 82% appearing once. The source material was PBMCs. The origin of the receptors is a woman aged 40 to 50 in good health and CMV-seronegative.

The chain uses TRBV27 and TRBJ2-1; D gene uncertain. The CDR3 runs 17 residues. Germline V gives CDR1 MNHEY, CDR2 SMNVEV (reference sequence). The V and J ends lost 3 bases and 7 bases respectively, with 22 bases between them. The CDR3 is CASSFKVPGLGLNEQFF. CDR3 sequence (DNA): TGTGCCAGCAGTTTTAAAGTGCCGGGTCTTGGGTTAAATGAGCAGTTCTTC.

The J gene is TRBJ2-3, the V gene TRBV21-1; the DNA was not compared with TRBD2, the D call given in the table. TRBV21-1 is classified as a pseudogene. The CDR3 runs to 16 residues. CDR3 in amino acids: CAWLAGDGSSTDTQYF. The CDR3 DNA reads as TGTGCCTGGCTAGCGGGAGATGGATCTAGCACAGATACGCAGTATTTT.

This chain links TRBV15 with TRBJ1-1; possible D gene TRBD1, 5 bases. Germline CDR1 reads LNHNV; CDR2 reads YYDKDF (reference sequence). The CDR3 runs 14 residues. V shed 4 bases and J shed 3 bases, with 12 bases lying between them. The DNA of the CDR3 is TGTGCCACCAGCATACAGGTCCGGGACACTGAAGCTTTCTTT. It codes for CATSIQVRDTEAFF.

This chain links TRBV7-3 with TRBJ1-2, with D possibly TRBD1 on 6 matching bases. CDR1 SGHTA and CDR2 FQGTGA come from the germline V gene. With 0 bases removed from V and 8 bases from J, the gap between germline ends came to 16 bases. This CDR3 comprises 15 residues. CDR3 residues: CASSLTGTGFEGYTF. The CDR3 bases are TGTGCCAGCAGCTTAACTGGTACAGGGTTTGAAGGCTACACCTTC.

Concerning this clone itself: The junction departs from germline at one end; a sequencing error may be responsible. The chain couples TRBV7-3 to TRBJ2-1; TRBD2 aligns across 8 bases. Germline assignment: CDR1 SGHTA and CDR2 FQGTGA. This CDR3 region has 15 residues. The CDR3 reads CAGSLASGSPNEQFF. The DNA of the CDR3 is TGTGCCGGCAGCTTAGCCAGCGGGAGTCCCAATGAGCAGTTCTTC.

The rearrangement uses TRBV7-2 and TRBJ2-1; no firm D call. Germline V gene data show CDR1 as SGHTA and CDR2 as FQGNSA. The CDR3 is 14 residues long. V was clipped by 1 base and J by 5 bases, with 9 bases between them. CDR3 in amino acids: CASSLVEEHNEQFF. DNA for the CDR3: TGTGCCAGCAGCTTAGTCGAGGAGCACAATGAGCAGTTCTTC.

The chain has TRBV7-3 and TRBJ2-1; TRBD1 matches at 10 bases. V shed 4 bases, J shed 2 bases, and the junction held 8 bases outside the gene matches. The CDR3 has 17 amino acids. The germline CDR1 and CDR2 sequences are SGHTA and FQGTGA. The CDR3, as DNA: TGTGCCAGCAGCTCCCAAGCTGGACAGGGGGCCTACAATGAGCAGTTCTTC. As protein: CASSSQAGQGAYNEQFF.